Below are 4 T cell receptor beta chains sequenced from a single sample in a study of chemoradiotherapy in HPV16-positive cancers (dated by TCRdb to between 2021 and 2022). To prepare the library, the immunoSEQ multiplex PCR assay was applied. The table was pulled from immuneACCESS by TCRdb, which kept in-frame rearrangements only. Such tables lose some clones; where checked, under half of the loss comes from unresolved V genes, and the rest has no known cause. Within this sample are approximately 3,100 clones, with 80% to 95% of them counted one time only. 3% to 5% of the sample comes from the top ten. Source: tumor tissue, taken from a patient who underwent chemoradiotherapy. These receptor sequences come from a human donor with HPV-associated anogenital cancer.

The V call is TRBV5-4, the J call TRBJ2-3; D is uncertain. This CDR3 has 13 residues. V lost 7 bases and J lost 1, with 10 bases in between. CDR1 and CDR2 from the germline V gene are SGHNT and YYREEE (reference sequence). This chain's CDR3 is CASSGRGTDTQYF. The CDR3 DNA reads TGTGCCAGCTCAGGTAGGGGCACAGATACGCAGTATTTT.

The chain links TRBV4-3 to TRBJ2-1; D remains ambiguous. This CDR3 has 16 residues. Deletions cut 0 bases from V and 1 base from J, with 10 bases between. Per germline, CDR1 LGHNA and CDR2 YSLEER. CDR3 protein: CASSQESVESYNEQFF. The CDR3 DNA follows: TGCGCCAGCAGCCAAGAATCGGTGGAATCCTACAATGAGCAGTTCTTC.

The chain combines TRBV28 with TRBJ1-4; 7 bases match TRBD1. CDR3 length: 17 amino acids. V trimming: 4 bases; J trimming: 14 bases; junction bases outside the gene matches: 22. The germline CDR1 and CDR2 sequences are MDHEN and SYDVKM. The CDR3 protein is CASSSRRRDSLMKSLFF. Here the CDR3 DNA reads TGTGCCAGCAGTTCACGACGCCGGGACAGTTTAATGAAAAGTCTGTTTTTT.

The chain links TRBV6-6 to TRBJ1-2; 8 nucleotides match TRBD1. The CDR3 is 16 amino acids. Germline-derived CDR1 and CDR2 are MNHNY and SVGAGI (reference sequence). The V and J ends lost 6 bases and 0 bases, in that order; junction bases with no gene match: 9. This chain's CDR3 is CASRAPGQEANYGYTF. The CDR3 coding sequence is TGTGCCAGCAGAGCACCGGGACAGGAAGCTAACTATGGCTACACCTTC.